This TCR beta chain was identified in a study of cytomegalovirus exposure and HLA in healthy donors. Across the whole study: The roughly 660 first-cohort repertoires shared a platform with the 100 to 150 validation repertoires, as reported in a later analysis. Overall study results and limits: Among TCR beta chains, those listed as cytomegalovirus-associated numbered some 160. Researchers reported that a few CMV-associated chains were confirmed in vitro as CMV antigen-specific.

CDR1 is SQVTM and CDR2 is ANQGSEA in the germline V gene. The length of the CDR3 is 13 residues. Trimming took 5 bases from V and 6 from J, leaving 17 bases between them. The table came from immunoSEQ multiplex PCR; TCRdb's copy has only in-frame clones and leaves some out. The data hold 250,000 or so clones, with around 89% observed a single time. This clone was seen just once. What it binds is unknown. The donors were part of the validation cohort of 120 subjects. That cohort was separate from the first cohort, which comprised under 750 subjects. Sequencing used PBMCs. This TCR came from a woman between 18 and 30 years old in good health and CMV-seronegative. The chain has TRBV29-1 and TRBJ2-7; maybe TRBD2 (6 bases). The CDR3 DNA sequence: TGCAGCGTTCGGTTGGGACTGGAAGGCGAGCAGTACGTC. This codes for CSVRLGLEGEQYV.